The T cell receptor (beta chain) described here comes from a study of post-analysis software for immune sequencing data (dated by TCRdb to between 2014 and 2017). Looking at the study overall: The recorded disease courses included relapsing-remitting, secondary progressive and progressive-relapsing multiple sclerosis, and some patients had no subtype annotation. The multiple sclerosis patient repertoires were compared with approximately 11 previously published healthy control repertoires from donors aged about 6 to 26 years. A subset of samples was prepared in parallel using single-end sample barcoding, then pooled and co-amplified after Illumina adapter ligation.

From cysteine to phenylalanine, the CDR3 is 12 amino acids long. The only DNA kept is the CDR3, 36 bases in frame from the first base. V loses 5 bases at its end and J loses 12 bases; junction bases beyond the gene matches: 5. CDR1 and CDR2 are drawn from the germline V gene (reference sequence): MNHEY, SMNVEV. The study at large found these results: When samples were clustered directly using the F measure, samples prepared in the same batch co-clustered strongly, which prompted a batch-effect correction. Normalized Chao1 diversity was significantly lower in multiple sclerosis patients than controls, suggesting substantial peripheral T-cell clonal expansion. About 5 TRBV segments, including TRBV5-6, TRBV5-1 and TRBV20-1, were significantly more frequent in patients than controls. The control group was slightly older than the multiple sclerosis patient group.

To demonstrate the VDJtools post-analysis software, TCR beta repertoires were profiled from the peripheral blood of some 12 young patients with multiple sclerosis. Multiple sclerosis patients were children and adolescents aged roughly 6 to 17 years. To prepare the library, PCR was applied. TCRdb shows the sequencer as Illumina HiSeq 2500. To reduce PCR and sequencing biases, unique molecular identifiers were incorporated into the TCR beta cDNA libraries. Every 1 to 10 million input T cells yielded approximately 500,000 cDNA molecules, meaning each molecule approximated one T cell. The same protocol used for the earlier healthy control dataset was applied to prepare and sequence the patient libraries. Samples belonging to the same batch were prepared together, multiplexed and sequenced on a shared HiSeq lane. On the study's bioinformatics: MIGEC handled the raw barcoded reads, throwing out single-read molecular identifier groups before consensus assembly and CDR3 extraction. VDJtools was used for post-analysis of the clonotype tables, with diversity normalized by down-sampling every dataset to the smallest sample size. In repertoire overlap clustering, CDR3 amino acid sequences, but not nucleotide sequences, were matched to correct batch-related cross-sample contamination. TCRdb ran its own pipeline on the public reads, namely fastp trimming at Q25 and MiXCR clone calling, and kept in-frame beta chains. Every distinct CDR3 protein forms one entry, paired with its most common genes and DNA. TCRdb, rather than the study authors, made the V and J calls. The sample profile shows some 370,000 distinct CDR3 sequences; about a third of them were found once. The biggest ten clones account for roughly 13% of the sample.

There are a few counts of this clonotype. The antigen this receptor binds is unknown. Within one base of it there is no much larger clone, and no base qualities were kept. The origin of this receptor is a girl under 18 with multiple sclerosis. Recombination connected TRBV27 to TRBJ2-1; the central 9 bases match TRBD2. The specimen sequenced was blood. The CDR3 protein is CASSPTSGGQFF. In nucleotides, the sequence is TGTGCCAGCAGTCCGACTAGCGGAGGGCAGTTCTTC.